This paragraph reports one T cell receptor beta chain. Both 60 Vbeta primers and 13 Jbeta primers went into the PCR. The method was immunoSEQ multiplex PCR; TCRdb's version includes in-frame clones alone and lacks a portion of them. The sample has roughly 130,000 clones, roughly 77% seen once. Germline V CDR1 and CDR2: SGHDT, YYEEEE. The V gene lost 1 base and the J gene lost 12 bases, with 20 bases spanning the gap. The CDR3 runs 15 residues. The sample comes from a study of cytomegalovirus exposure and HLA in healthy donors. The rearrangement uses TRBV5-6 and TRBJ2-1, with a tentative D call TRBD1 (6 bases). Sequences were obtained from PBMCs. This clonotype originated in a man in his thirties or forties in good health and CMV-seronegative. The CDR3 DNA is TGTGCCAGCAGCTTGACCCAGACAGGACCGCAAGGGCAGTTCTTC. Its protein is CASSLTQTGPQGQFF.